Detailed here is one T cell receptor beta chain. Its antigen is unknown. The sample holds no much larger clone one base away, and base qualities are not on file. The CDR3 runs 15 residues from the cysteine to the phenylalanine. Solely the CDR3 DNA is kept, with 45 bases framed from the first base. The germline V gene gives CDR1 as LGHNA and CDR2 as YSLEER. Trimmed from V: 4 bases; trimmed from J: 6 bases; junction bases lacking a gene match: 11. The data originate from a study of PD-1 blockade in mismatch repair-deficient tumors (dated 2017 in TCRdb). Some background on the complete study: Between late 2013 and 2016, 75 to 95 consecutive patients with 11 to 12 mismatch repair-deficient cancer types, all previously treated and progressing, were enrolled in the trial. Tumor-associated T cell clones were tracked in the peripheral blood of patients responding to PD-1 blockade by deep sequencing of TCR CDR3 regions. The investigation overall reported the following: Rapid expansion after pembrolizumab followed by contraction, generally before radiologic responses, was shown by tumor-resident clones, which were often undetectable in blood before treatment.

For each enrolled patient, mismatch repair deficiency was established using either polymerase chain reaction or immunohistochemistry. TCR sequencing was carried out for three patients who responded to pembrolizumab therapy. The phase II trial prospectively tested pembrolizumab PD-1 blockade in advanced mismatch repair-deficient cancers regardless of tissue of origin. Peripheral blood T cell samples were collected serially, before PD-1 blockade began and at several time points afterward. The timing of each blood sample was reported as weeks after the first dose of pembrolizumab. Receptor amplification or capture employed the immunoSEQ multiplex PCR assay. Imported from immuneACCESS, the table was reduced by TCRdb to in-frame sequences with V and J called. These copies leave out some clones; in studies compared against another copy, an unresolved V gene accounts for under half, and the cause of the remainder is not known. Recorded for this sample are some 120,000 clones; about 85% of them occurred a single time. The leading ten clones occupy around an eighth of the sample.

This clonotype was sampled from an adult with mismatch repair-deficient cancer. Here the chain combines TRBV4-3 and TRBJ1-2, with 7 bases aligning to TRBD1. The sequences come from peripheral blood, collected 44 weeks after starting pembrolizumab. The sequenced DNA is TGCGCCAGCAGCCCCAAAACGGGACAGTCAAATGGCTACACCTTC. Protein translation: CASSPKTGQSNGYTF.